The entry below gives a single TCR beta chain sequence along with its context. TCRdb reprocessed the 5' RACE reads and stores each CDR3 protein as one record, lacking DNA. The listing contains around 410,000 distinct CDR3 sequences. Germline lookup yields CDR1 SGHTS and CDR2 YDEGEE. CDR3 length: 18 residues. These data belong to a study of monozygotic twins with inflammatory bowel disease. This chain uses TRBV5-8 with TRBJ1-1. The receptor was isolated from a human donor with ulcerative colitis or Crohn's disease, or a healthy co-twin of an affected twin (not recorded which). Sequenced sample: blood. This CDR3 is CASSLAGDSLRGGTEAFF.